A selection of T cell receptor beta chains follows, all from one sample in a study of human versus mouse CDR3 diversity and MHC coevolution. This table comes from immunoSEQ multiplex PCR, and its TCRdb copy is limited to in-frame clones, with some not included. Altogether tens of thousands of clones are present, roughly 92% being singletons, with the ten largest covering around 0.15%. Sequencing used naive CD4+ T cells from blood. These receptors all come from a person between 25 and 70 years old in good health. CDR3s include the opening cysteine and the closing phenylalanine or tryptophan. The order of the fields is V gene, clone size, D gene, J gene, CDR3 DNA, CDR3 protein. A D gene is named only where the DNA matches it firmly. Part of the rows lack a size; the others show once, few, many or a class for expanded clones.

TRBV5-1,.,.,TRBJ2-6,TGCGCCAGCAGCCTTAAGCTCTCTGGGGCCAACGTCCTGACTTTC,CASSLKLSGANVLTF
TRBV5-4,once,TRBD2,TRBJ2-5,TGTGCCAGCAGCGCTACCGGGACTAGCGGCCAACAAGAGACCCAGTACTTC,CASSATGTSGQQETQYF
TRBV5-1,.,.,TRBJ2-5,TGCGCCAGCAGCTTGGTTTCACAAGAGACCCAGTACTTC,CASSLVSQETQYF
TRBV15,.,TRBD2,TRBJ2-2,TGTGCCACCAGCAGAGATCGGGGGGCCGGGGAGCTGTTTTTT,CATSRDRGAGELFF
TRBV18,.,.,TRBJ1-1,TGTGCCAGCTCGGGAGGGAGGCAGCAGAACACTGAAGCTTTCTTT,CASSGGRQQNTEAFF
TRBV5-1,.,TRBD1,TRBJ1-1,TGCGCCAGCAGCTTGACAGGGGAAAACACTGAAGCTTTCTTT,CASSLTGENTEAFF
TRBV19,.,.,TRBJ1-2,TGTGCCAGTAGTCCCCAGGCAGGGGCGGGCTATGGCTACACCTTC,CASSPQAGAGYGYTF
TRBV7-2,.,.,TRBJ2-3,TGTGCCAGCAGCTTAGTTCATCCGGCAGGGCCCGTGAATACGCAGTATTTT,CASSLVHPAGPVNTQYF
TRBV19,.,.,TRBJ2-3,TGTGCCAGTAGTCTGGAAGCGAGGGCCACAGATACGCAGTATTTT,CASSLEARATDTQYF
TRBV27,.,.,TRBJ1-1,TGTGCCAGCAGTTTCGAGGGAGGGTCCACTGAAGCTTTCTTT,CASSFEGGSTEAFF
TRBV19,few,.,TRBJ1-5,TGTGCCAGTAGTATTAGGGACTCCTCGGGCAATCAGCCCCAGCATTTT,CASSIRDSSGNQPQHF
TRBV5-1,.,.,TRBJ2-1,TGCGCCAGCAGCTTGGCCCCCGGGAATGAGCAGTTCTTC,CASSLAPGNEQFF
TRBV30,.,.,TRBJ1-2,TGTGCCTGGAGCCAACGTGGCGGATCCTTTGTTCGTGGCTACACCTTC,CAWSQRGGSFVRGYTF
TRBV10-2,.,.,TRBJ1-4,TGCGCCAGCCAGGACAGCCTTAATGAAAAACTGTTTTTT,CASQDSLNEKLFF
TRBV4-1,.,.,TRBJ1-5,TGCGCCAGCAGCCAAGTTTTGAGGAGAAATCAGCCCCAGCATTTT,CASSQVLRRNQPQHF
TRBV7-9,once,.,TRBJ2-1,TGTGCCAGCAGTTCCTATATCCCACTAGGTAGCGCTGAGCAGTTCTTC,CASSSYIPLGSAEQFF
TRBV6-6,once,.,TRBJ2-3,TGTGCCAGCAGTTATGAGACTATAGGTACGCAGTATTTT,CASSYETIGTQYF
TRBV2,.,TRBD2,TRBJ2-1,TGTGCCAGCAGTGTTGCTAGCGGGAGGTATGAGCAGTTCTTC,CASSVASGRYEQFF
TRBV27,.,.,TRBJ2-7,TGTGCCAGCAGCCGCTCCGGACAAACCTCTAAGGAGCAGTACTTC,CASSRSGQTSKEQYF
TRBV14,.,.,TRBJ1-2,TGTGCCAGCAGCAGACAGGCGACTAACTATGGCTACACCTTC,CASSRQATNYGYTF
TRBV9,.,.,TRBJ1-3,TGTGCCAGCAGCGTAGGAGCGGCCGTCTCTGGAAACACCATATATTTT,CASSVGAAVSGNTIYF
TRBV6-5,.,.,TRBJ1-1,TGTGCCAGCAGTTACTCGGGCCTCCTGAACACTGAAGCTTTCTTT,CASSYSGLLNTEAFF
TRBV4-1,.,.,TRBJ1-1,TGCGCCAGCAGCCACCCCCGCGGAGGAAGGGGAGGGACTGAAGCTTTCTTT,CASSHPRGGRGGTEAFF
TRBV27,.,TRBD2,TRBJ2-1,TGTGCCAGCAGTTCTCCGGATAGCGGGAGAAATGAGCAGTTCTTC,CASSSPDSGRNEQFF
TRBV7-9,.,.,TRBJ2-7,TGTGCCAGCAGCCTCGACTGGGACGAGCAGTACTTC,CASSLDWDEQYF
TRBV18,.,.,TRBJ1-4,TGTGCCAGCTCCCCCGGTCCGTCAAGCGAAAAACTGTTTTTT,CASSPGPSSEKLFF
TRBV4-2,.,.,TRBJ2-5,TGTGCCAGCAGTCGCCTAGTTCAAGAGACCCAGTACTTC,CASSRLVQETQYF
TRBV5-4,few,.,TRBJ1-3,TGTGCCAGCAGCTTGGATTTAGGGGGAGCTGGAAACACCATATATTTT,CASSLDLGGAGNTIYF
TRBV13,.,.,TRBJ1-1,TGTGCCAGCAGCTTTCAAATGAACACTGAAGCTTTCTTT,CASSFQMNTEAFF
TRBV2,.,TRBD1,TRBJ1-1,TGTGCCAGCAGTCGGGAACCGGGACAGGGACGGGCTTTCTTT,CASSREPGQGRAFF
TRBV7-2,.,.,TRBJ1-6,TGTGCCAGCAGCTCCCCTGGGGGAGGGAATTCACCCCTCCACTTT,CASSSPGGGNSPLHF
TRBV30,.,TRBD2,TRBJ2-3,TGTGCCTGGACTGCGCTAGCGGGAGCAGATACGCAGTATTTT,CAWTALAGADTQYF
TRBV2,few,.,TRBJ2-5,TGTGCCAGCAGACAGGTATCTGAGACCCAGTACTTC,CASRQVSETQYF
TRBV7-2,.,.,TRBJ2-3,TGTGCCAGCAGCTTAAACTACGGCAGCACAGATACGCAGTATTTT,CASSLNYGSTDTQYF
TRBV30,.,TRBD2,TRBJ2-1,TGTGCCTGGAGTGTAGGGACTAGCGAATACAATGAGCAGTTCTTC,CAWSVGTSEYNEQFF
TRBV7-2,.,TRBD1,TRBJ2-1,TGTGCCAGCAGGGCCGGGACAGGCCAAATGGGGAGCTCCTACAATGAGCAGTTCTTC,CASRAGTGQMGSSYNEQFF
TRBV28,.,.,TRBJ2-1,TGTGCCAGCAACCGGGGAGACAGGCCCTCCTACAATGAGCAGTTCTTC,CASNRGDRPSYNEQFF
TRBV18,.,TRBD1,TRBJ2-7,TGTGCCAGCTCACCCGACAGGGGCCGCTCCTACGAGCAGTACTTC,CASSPDRGRSYEQYF
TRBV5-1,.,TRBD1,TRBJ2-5,TGCGCCAGCAGCTTGGCCAGGGGACAGGCGCAAGAGACCCAGTACTTC,CASSLARGQAQETQYF
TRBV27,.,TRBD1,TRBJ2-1,TGTGCCAGCAGCCGGACAGGTGGTGAGCAGTTCTTC,CASSRTGGEQFF
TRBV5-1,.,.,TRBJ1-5,TGCGCCAGCAGCTTGGTTGGAGCAGGGAATCAGCCCCAGCATTTT,CASSLVGAGNQPQHF
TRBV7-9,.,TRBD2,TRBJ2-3,TGTGCCAGCAGCGCAGGGACTAGCGGGGGGGGCAGGGATACGCAGTATTTT,CASSAGTSGGGRDTQYF
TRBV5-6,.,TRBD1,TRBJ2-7,TGTGCCAGCAGCTCAAATGGCGGGGGCGGACAGGGGAAATACGAGCAGTACTTC,CASSSNGGGGQGKYEQYF